The sequence of this T cell receptor (beta chain) was determined in a study of metastatic and nonmetastatic thyroid tumors. Study context: Comparison of repertoires was carried out across blood and tumor or nodule tissue from malignant and benign thyroid patients.

Each patient came to thyroid surgery without any prior treatment (of any kind). With 3 bases removed from V and 1 base from J, the gap between germline ends came to 10 bases. Germline values: CDR1 SGHAT, CDR2 FQNNGV. This CDR3 comprises 14 residues. In the study's own analysis: A classifier for distant metastasis in papillary thyroid cancer was constructed using CDR3 differences observed across clinicopathological groups. TCRdb re-analyzed the PCR reads using MiXCR. TCRdb, rather than the study authors, made the V and J calls. The sample consists of about 69,000 clones, 13% to 15% of them appearing once.

This sequence originates from a male donor with papillary thyroid cancer or a benign thyroid nodule (not recorded which). Some clones in this sample may be carry-over from other donors' samples. Sequencing used blood. This rearrangement joins TRBV11-2 to TRBJ2-7, with D tentatively TRBD1 (6 bases). The CDR3 sequence is CASSLGHSSYEQYF. The DNA of the CDR3 is TGTGCCAGCAGCTTGGGACATAGTTCCTACGAGCAGTACTTC.